The clone carrying this TCR beta chain was found many times. One end of the junction is discordant with germline, which a read error may explain. Germline V gene lookup returns CDR1 SGHRS and CDR2 YFSETQ. The CDR3 has 13 amino acids. TCRdb independently ran MiXCR on the 5' RACE reads; one entry per CDR3 protein. The data contain about 87,000 distinct CDR3 sequences, under 4.5% of them singletons. This sample was included in a study of neurological immune-mediated disorders. This clonotype originated in a woman in her forties or fifties with multiple sclerosis. V and J are TRBV5-1 and TRBJ2-5; no clear D. The sample consisted of PBMCs. CDR3 coding DNA: TGTGCCAGCAGTTTCGGTGGGCAAGAGACCCAGTACTTC. Its protein is CASSFGGQETQYF.